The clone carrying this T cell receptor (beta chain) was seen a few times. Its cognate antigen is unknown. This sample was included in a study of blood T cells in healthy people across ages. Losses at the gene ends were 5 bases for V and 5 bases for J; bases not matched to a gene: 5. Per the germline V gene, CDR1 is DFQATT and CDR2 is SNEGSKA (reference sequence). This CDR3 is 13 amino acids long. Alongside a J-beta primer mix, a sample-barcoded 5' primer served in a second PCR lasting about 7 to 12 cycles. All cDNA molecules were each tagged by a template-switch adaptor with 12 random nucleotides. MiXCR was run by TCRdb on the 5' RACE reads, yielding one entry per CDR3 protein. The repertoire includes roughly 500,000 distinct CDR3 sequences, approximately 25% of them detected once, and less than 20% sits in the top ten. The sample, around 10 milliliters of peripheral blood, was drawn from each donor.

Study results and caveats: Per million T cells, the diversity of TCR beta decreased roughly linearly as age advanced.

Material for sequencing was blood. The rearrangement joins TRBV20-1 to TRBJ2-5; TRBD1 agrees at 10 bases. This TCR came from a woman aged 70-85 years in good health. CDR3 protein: CSASRTGGETQYF. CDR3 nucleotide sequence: TGCAGTGCTTCCCGGACAGGGGGGGAGACCCAGTACTTC.